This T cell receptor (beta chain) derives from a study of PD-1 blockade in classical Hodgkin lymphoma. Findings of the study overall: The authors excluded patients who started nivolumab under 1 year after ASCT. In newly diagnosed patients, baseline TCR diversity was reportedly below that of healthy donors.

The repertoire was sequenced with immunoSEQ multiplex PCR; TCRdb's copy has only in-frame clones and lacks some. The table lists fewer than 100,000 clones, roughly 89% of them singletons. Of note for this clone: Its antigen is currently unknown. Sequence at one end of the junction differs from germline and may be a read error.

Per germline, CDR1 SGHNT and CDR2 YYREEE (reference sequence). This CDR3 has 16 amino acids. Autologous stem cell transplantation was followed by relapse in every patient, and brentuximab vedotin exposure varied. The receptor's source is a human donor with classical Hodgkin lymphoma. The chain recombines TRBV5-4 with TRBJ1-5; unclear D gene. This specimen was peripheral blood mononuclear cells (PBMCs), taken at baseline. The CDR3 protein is CASSQERLLQAQPQHF. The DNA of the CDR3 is TGCGCCAGCAGCCAAGAGAGGCTGCTGCAAGCTCAGCCCCAGCATTTT.